These T cell receptor beta chains were read from a single sample in a study of shared clonotypes between healthy human individuals. Profiled with immunoSEQ multiplex PCR; TCRdb holds only in-frame clones, not every one. The sample has fewer than 3 million clones, around 93% seen once. Sequencing was carried out using naive CD4+ T cells from PBMCs. The source is a man between 18 and 29 years old in good health. Some clones in this sample may be carry-over from other donors' samples. CDR3s include the opening cysteine and the closing phenylalanine or tryptophan. Fields, in order: J gene, CDR3 length, V gene, CDR3 protein.

J: TRBJ1-2; length: 14; V: TRBV7-9; CDR3: CASRELGGTPSYTF
J: TRBJ1-5; length: 15; V: TRBV15; CDR3: CATSTGDSTNQPQHF
J: TRBJ1-3; length: 13; V: TRBV9; CDR3: CASSVEGGNTIYF
J: TRBJ2-7; length: 14; V: TRBV5-1; CDR3: CASSALAGTYEQYF
J: TRBJ1-5; length: 14; V: TRBV28; CDR3: CASSPRHLRQPQHF
J: TRBJ2-5; length: 11; V: TRBV20-1; CDR3: CSALGEETQYF
J: TRBJ2-2; length: 14; V: TRBV5-1; CDR3: CASSQVQGAGELFF
J: TRBJ1-3; length: 17; V: TRBV5-5; CDR3: CASSREGDTGSGNTIYF
J: TRBJ2-3; length: 16; V: TRBV28; CDR3: CASSSRGAPSTDTQYF
J: TRBJ2-7; length: 16; V: TRBV6-5; CDR3: CASSYSNGGGSYEQYF
J: TRBJ2-7; length: 15; V: TRBV19; CDR3: CASSTGTGSPYEQYF
J: TRBJ1-5; length: 14; V: TRBV7-9; CDR3: CASSSDRTNQPQHF
J: TRBJ2-7; length: 16; V: TRBV9; CDR3: CASSVGLAGAPYEQYF
J: TRBJ2-3; length: 14; V: TRBV7-9; CDR3: CASSVGLELDTQYF
J: TRBJ2-1; length: 13; V: TRBV7-9; CDR3: CASRSTGINEQFF
J: TRBJ1-2; length: 14; V: TRBV9; CDR3: CASSPRAYNYGYTF
J: TRBJ2-2; length: 16; V: TRBV7-3; CDR3: CASSPRTGSNTGELFF
J: TRBJ1-1; length: 15; V: TRBV7-9; CDR3: CASSLEGATNTEAFF